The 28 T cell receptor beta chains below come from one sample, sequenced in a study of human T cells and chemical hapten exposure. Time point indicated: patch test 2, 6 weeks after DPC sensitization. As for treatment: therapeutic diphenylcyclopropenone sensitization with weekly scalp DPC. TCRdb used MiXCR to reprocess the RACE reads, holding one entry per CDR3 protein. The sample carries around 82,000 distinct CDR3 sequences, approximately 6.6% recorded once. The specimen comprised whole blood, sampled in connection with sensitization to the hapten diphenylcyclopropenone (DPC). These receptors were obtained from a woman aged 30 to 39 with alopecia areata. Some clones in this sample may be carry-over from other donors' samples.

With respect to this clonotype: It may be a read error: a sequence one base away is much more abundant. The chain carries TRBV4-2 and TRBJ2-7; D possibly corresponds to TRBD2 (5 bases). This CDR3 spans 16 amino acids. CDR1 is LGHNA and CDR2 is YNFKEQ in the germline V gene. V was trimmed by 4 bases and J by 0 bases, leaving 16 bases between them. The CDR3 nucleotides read TGTGCCAGCAGCCTCCGCGTCGGGGAGTCCTCCTACGAGCAGTACTTC. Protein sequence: CASSLRVGESSYEQYF.

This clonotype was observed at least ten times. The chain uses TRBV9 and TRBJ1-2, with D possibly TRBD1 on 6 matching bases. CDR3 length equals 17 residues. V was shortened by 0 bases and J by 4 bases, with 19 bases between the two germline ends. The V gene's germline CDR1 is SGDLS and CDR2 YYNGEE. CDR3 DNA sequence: TGTGCCAGCAGCGTAGGCTTACGACTCCAAGGGGGCTATGGCTACACCTTC. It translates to CASSVGLRLQGGYGYTF. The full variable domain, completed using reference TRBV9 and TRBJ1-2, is DSGVTQTPKHLITATGQRVTLRCSPRSGDLSVYWYQQSLDQGLQFLIQYYNGEERAKGNILERFSAQQFPDLHSELNLSSLELGDSALYFCASSVGLRLQGGYGYTFGSGTRLTVV.

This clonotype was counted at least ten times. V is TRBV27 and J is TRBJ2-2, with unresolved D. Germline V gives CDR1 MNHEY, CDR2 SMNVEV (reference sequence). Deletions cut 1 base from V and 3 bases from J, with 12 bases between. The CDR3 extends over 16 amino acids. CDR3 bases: TGTGCCAGCAGTTTATATCACCCCACAGACACCGGGGAGCTGTTTTTT. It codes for CASSLYHPTDTGELFF.

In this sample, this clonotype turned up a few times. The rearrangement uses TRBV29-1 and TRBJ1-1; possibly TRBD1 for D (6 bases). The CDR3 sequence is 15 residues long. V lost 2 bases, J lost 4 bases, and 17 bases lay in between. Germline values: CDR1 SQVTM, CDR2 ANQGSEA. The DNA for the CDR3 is TGCAGCGTTGAAAGGTTATGGGGGGGCGGCACTGAAGCTTTCTTT. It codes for CSVERLWGGGTEAFF.

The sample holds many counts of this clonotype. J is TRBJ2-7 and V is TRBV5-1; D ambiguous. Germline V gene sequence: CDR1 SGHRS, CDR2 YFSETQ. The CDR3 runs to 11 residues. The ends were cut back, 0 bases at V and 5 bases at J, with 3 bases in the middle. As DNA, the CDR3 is TGCGCCAGCAGCTTGGACCACGAGCAGTACTTC. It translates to CASSLDHEQYF.

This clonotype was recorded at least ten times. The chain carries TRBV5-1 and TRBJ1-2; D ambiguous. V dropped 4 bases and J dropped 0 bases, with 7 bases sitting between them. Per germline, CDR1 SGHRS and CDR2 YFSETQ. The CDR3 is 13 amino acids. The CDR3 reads CASSAESNYGYTF. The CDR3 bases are TGCGCCAGCAGCGCGGAGTCTAACTATGGCTACACCTTC.

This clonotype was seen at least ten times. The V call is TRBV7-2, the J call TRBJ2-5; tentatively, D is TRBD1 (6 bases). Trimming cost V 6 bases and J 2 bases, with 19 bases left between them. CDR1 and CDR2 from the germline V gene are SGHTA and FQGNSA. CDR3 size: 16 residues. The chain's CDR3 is CASRPQGSLPQETQYF. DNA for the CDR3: TGTGCCAGCAGACCACAGGGTTCCCTACCGCAAGAGACCCAGTACTTC.

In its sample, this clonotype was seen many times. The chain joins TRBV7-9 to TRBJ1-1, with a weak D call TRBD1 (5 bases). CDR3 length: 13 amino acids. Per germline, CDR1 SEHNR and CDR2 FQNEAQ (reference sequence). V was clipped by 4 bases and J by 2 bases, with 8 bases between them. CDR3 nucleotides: TGTGCCAGCAGCTCACAGGCTAACACTGAAGCTTTCTTT. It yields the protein CASSSQANTEAFF.

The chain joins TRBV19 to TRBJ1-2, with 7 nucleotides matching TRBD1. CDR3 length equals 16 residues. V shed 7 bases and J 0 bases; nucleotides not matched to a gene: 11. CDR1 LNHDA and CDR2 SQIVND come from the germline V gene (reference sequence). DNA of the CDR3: TGTGCCAGTATATGGACAGGTCAGGGGACTAACTATGGCTACACCTTC. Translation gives CASIWTGQGTNYGYTF.

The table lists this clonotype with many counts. CDR3 residues: CASSERTGSYNEQFF. CDR3 DNA: TGTGCCAGCAGTGAAAGGACTGGGTCCTACAATGAGCAGTTCTTC. The chain carries TRBV6-1 and TRBJ2-1; D perhaps matches TRBD2 (5 bases). Trimming took 2 bases from V and 1 from J, leaving 9 bases between them. The CDR3 has 15 residues. The germline V gene encodes CDR1 MNHNS and CDR2 SASEGT.

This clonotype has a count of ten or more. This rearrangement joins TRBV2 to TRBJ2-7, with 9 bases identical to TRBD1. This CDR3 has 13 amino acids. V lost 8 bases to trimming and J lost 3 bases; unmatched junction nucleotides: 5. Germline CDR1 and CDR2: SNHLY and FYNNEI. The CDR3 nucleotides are TGTGCCAGCGGACGGGACAGGGACTACGAGCAGTACTTC. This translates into CASGRDRDYEQYF.

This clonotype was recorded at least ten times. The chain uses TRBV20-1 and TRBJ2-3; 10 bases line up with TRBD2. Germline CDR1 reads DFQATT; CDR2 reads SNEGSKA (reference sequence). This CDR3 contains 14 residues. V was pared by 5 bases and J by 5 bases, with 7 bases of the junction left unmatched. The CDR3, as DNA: TGCAGTGCTCCAAGCGGGGGGGCTGGAGATACGCAGTATTTT. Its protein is CSAPSGGAGDTQYF.

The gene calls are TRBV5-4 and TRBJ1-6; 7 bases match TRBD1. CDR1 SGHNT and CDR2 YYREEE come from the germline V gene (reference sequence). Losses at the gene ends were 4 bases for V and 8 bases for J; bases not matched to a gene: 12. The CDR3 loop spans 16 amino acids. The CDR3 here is CASSRNGGTDYSPLHF. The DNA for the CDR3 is TGTGCCAGCAGCCGCAACGGAGGGACAGATTATTCACCCCTCCACTTT.

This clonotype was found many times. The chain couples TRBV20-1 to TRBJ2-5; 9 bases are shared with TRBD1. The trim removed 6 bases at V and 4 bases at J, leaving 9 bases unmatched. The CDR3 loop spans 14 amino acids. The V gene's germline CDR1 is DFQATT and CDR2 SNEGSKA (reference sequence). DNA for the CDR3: TGCAGTGCCCTGTCGACAGGGGGTGGAGAGACCCAGTACTTC. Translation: CSALSTGGGETQYF.

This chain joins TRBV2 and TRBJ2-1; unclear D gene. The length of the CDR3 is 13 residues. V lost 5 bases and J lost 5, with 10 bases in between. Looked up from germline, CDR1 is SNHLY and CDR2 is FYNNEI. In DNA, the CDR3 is TGTGCCAGCAGTCAGAGGTGGGACAATGAGCAGTTCTTC. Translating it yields CASSQRWDNEQFF.

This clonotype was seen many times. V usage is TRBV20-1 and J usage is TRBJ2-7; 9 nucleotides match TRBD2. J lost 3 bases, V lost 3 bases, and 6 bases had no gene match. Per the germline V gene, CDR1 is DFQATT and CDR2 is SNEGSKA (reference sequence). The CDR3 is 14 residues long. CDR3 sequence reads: CSASGGGADYEQYF. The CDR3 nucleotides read TGCAGTGCTAGCGGCGGGGGGGCTGACTACGAGCAGTACTTC.

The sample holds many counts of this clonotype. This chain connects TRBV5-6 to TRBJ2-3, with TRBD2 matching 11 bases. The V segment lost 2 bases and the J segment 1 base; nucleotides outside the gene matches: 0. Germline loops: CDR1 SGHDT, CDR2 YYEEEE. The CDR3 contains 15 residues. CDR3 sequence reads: CASSLLAGGTDTQYF. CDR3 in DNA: TGTGCCAGCAGCTTACTAGCGGGGGGCACAGATACGCAGTATTTT.

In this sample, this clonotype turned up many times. The CDR3 sequence is CASSLAYSPGVGDTQYF. DNA for the CDR3: TGCGCCAGCAGCTTGGCCTATTCCCCAGGTGTTGGAGATACGCAGTATTTT. The chain joins TRBV5-1 to TRBJ2-3, with no clear D. Germline V gene lookup returns CDR1 SGHRS and CDR2 YFSETQ. This CDR3 region has 17 residues. With 0 bases removed from V and 5 bases from J, the gap between germline ends came to 19 bases.

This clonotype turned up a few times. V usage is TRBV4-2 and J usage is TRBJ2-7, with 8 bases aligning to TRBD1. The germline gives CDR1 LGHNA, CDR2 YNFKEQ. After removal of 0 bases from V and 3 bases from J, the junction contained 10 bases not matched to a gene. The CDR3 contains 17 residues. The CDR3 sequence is CASSQDTAGGLFYEQYF. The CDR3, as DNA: TGTGCCAGCAGCCAAGATACCGCAGGGGGCCTTTTCTACGAGCAGTACTTC.

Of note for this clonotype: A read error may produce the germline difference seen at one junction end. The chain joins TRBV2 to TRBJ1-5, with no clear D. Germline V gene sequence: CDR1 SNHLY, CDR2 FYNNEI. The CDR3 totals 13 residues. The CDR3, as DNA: TGTGCCAGAAGTGAAGAGTATGATCAGCCCCAGCATTTT. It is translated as CARSEEYDQPQHF.

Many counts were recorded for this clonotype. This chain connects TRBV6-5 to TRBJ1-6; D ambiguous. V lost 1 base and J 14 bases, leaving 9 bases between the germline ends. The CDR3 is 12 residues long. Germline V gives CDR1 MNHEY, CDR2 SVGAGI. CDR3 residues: CASSYYGRTLHF. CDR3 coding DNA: TGTGCCAGCAGTTACTACGGACGGACCCTCCACTTT.

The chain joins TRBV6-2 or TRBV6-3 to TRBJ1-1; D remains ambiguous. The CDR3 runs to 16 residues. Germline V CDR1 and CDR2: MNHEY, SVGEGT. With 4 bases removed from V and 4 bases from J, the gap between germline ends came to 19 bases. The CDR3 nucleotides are TGTGCCAGCAGTTTGGGATGGCGAGCGGAGGTCACTGAAGCTTTCTTT. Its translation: CASSLGWRAEVTEAFF.

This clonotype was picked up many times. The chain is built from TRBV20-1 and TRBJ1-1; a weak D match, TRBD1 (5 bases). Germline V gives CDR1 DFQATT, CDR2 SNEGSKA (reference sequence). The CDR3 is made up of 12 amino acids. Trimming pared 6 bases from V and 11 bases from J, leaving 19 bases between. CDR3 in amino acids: CSASPSGFGAFF. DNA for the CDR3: TGCAGTGCGAGCCCGTCAGGGTTTGGGGCTTTCTTT.

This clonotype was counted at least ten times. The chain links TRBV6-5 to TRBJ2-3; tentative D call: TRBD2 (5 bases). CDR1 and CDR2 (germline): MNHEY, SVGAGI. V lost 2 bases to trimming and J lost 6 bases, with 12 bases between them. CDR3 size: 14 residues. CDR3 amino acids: CASSYESRADTQYF. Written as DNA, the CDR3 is TGTGCCAGCAGTTACGAGTCGCGGGCCGATACGCAGTATTTT.

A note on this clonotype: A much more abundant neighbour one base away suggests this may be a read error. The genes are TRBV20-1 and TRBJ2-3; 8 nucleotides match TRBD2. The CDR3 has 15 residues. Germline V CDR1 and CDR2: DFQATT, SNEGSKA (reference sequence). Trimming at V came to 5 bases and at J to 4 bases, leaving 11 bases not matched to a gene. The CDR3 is CSAPRSGVSADTQYF. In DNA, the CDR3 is TGCAGTGCTCCCCGTAGCGGGGTGAGCGCAGATACGCAGTATTTT.

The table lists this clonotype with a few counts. The CDR3: CASSHAWDRVLEAFF. The CDR3 DNA reads as TGTGCCAGCAGCCATGCATGGGACAGGGTCCTTGAAGCTTTCTTT. The rearrangement uses TRBV7-9 and TRBJ1-1; 9 positions agree with TRBD1. The length of the CDR3 is 15 residues. From germline, CDR1 is SEHNR and CDR2 FQNEAQ (reference sequence). V was pared by 5 bases and J by 7 bases, with 11 bases of the junction left unmatched.

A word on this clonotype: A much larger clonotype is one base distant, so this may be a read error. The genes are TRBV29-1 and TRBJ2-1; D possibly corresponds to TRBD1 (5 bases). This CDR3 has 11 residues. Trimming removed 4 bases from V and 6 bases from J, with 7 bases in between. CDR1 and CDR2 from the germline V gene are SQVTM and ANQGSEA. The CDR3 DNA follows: TGCAGCGTTGCAGGGTGCAATGAGCAGTTCTTC. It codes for CSVAGCNEQFF.

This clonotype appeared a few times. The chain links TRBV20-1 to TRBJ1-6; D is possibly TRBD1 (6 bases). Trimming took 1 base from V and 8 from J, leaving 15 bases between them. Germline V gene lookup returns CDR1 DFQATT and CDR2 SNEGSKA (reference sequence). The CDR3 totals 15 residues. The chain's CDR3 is CSARGLQGLDSPLHF. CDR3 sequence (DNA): TGCAGTGCTAGAGGGCTCCAGGGGTTGGATTCACCCCTCCACTTT.